This T cell receptor (beta chain) was documented in a study of cytomegalovirus exposure and HLA in healthy donors. The PCR made use of 60 Vbeta and 13 Jbeta primers. Using immunoSEQ multiplex PCR, the repertoire was profiled, and TCRdb retains in-frame clones only, with some absent. Of 200,000 to 250,000 clones listed, over 80% were seen once; the top ten hold roughly 0.71%. The germline CDR1 and CDR2 sequences are SGHAT and FQNNGV. This CDR3 region has 16 residues. V lost 3 bases and J lost 3, with 14 bases in between. Sequences were obtained from PBMCs. This receptor was taken from a boy aged 2 to 10 in good health and CMV-seronegative. V usage is TRBV11-2 and J usage is TRBJ2-2, with D possibly matching TRBD2 (6 bases). CDR3: CASSFRGERDTGELFF. CDR3 coding DNA: TGTGCCAGCAGCTTTAGAGGAGAGCGGGACACCGGGGAGCTGTTTTTT.